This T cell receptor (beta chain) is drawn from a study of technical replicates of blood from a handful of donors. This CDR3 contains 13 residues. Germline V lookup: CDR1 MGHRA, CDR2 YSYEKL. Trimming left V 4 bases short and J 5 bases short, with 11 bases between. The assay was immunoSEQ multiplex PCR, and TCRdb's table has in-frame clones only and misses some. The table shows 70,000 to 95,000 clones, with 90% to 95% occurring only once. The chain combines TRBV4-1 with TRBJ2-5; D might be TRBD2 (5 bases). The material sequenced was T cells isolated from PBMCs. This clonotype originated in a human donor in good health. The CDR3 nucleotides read TGCGCCAGCAGCCTTCCCGGGGAGGAGACCCAGTACTTC. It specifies CASSLPGEETQYF.